Below, one TCR beta chain is given with its context. Its antigen is as yet unknown. Sequence at one end of the junction differs from germline and may be a read error. The data were obtained in a study of T cell responses to AZD1222 COVID-19 vaccine. Second doses at about 4 or about 12 weeks were pooled. The repertoire was sequenced with immunoSEQ multiplex PCR; TCRdb's copy has only in-frame clones and lacks some. This table has around 81,000 clones, approximately 90% appearing once. Notes on the study in general: Seropositive status at baseline applied to only a handful of AZD1222 recipients. Within unmutated variant regions lay the reported targets of nearly half of spike-specific TCRs.

Sequenced here: peripheral blood, sampled 28 days after the second AZD1222 dose. This TCR derives from an adult who received the AZD1222 COVID-19 vaccine.

The CDR3 DNA sequence: TGTGCTAGCAGCACCGGTTTTGGAAACACCATATATTTT. Amino acid sequence: CASSTGFGNTIYF. The chain employs TRBV7-7 and TRBJ1-3, with unresolved D. This CDR3 is 13 amino acids long. Germline CDR1 SSHAT, CDR2 FNYEAQ (reference sequence).